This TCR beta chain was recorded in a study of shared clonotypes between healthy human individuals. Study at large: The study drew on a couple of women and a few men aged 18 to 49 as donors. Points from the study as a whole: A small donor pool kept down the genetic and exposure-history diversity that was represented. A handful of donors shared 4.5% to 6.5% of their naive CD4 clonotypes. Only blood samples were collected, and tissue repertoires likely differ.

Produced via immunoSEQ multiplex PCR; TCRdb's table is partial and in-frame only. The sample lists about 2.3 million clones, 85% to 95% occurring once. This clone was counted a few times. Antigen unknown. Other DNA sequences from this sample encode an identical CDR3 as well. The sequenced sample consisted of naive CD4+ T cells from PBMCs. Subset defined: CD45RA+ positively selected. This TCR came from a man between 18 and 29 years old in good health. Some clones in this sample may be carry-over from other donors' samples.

The CDR3 loop reads CASSPGTDTQYF. In DNA form, the CDR3 reads TGTGCCAGCAGCCCGGGCACAGATACGCAGTATTTT. The chain links TRBV7-2 to TRBJ2-3; D call uncertain. The CDR3 runs 12 residues. CDR1 and CDR2 (germline): SGHTA, FQGNSA. Between the trimmed V and J ends, which lost 5 bases and 1 base, there was a span of 4 bases. The entire variable domain, with the rest obtained from reference TRBV7-2 and TRBJ2-3, is as follows: GAGVSQSPSNKVTEKGKDVELRCDPISGHTALYWYRQSLGQGLEFLIYFQGNSAPDKSGLPSDRFSAERTGGSVSTLTIQRTQQEDSAVYLCASSPGTDTQYFGPGTRLTVL.